Below, 15 T cell receptor beta chains from the same sample are listed, as sequenced in a study of beta chain features in type 1 diabetes (dated by TCRdb to between 2017 and 2018). The library was generated by the immunoSEQ multiplex PCR assay. The entire isolated RNA was reverse transcribed using the High Capacity cDNA Reverse Transcription Kit, and thus expressed TCRB transcripts were sequenced. The immuneACCESS repertoire file appears here via TCRdb, limited to in-frame rearrangements. These files lack a portion of the clones; in checked studies, under half of the deficit traces to unresolved V genes, and the cause of the others is not known. A total of about 240,000 clones appear in this sample, 25% to 35% of them only once. The ten largest account for 4% of the sample. Sequencing was performed on central memory CD4+ T cells from blood. These receptor sequences come from a man aged 25 to 40 in good health.

J is TRBJ2-1 and V is TRBV7-2; TRBD2 agrees at 13 bases. Losses at the gene ends were 1 base for V and 6 bases for J; bases not matched to a gene: 0. Germline V gene sequence: CDR1 SGHTA, CDR2 FQGNSA. This CDR3 contains 15 residues. Written as DNA, the CDR3 is TGTGCCAGCAGCTTAGGACTAGCGGGAGGCAATGAGCAGTTCTTC. It is translated as CASSLGLAGGNEQFF.

This chain joins TRBV5-1 and TRBJ2-7; D perhaps matches TRBD2 (6 bases). The ends were cut back, 0 bases at V and 5 bases at J, with 21 bases in the middle. The CDR3 is made up of 17 amino acids. Germline CDR1 SGHRS, CDR2 YFSETQ. CDR3 in DNA: TGCGCCAGCAGCTTGGGCCTACTTGGGGGGAATCTGAACGAGCAGTACTTC. Translated: CASSLGLLGGNLNEQYF.

This clone has only a few counts. V gene TRBV29-1 combines with J gene TRBJ2-1, with D possibly being TRBD1 (6 bases). CDR1 SQVTM and CDR2 ANQGSEA come from the germline V gene. The CDR3 extends over 11 amino acids. The CDR3 coding sequence is TGCAGTTGTGACAGGTCCAATGAGCAGTTCTTC. Translation gives CSCDRSNEQFF.

The rearrangement joins TRBV27 to TRBJ1-2; no clear D. CDR1 and CDR2 from the germline V gene are MNHEY and SMNVEV (reference sequence). The CDR3 covers 14 residues. Trimming shortened V by 5 bases and J by 0 bases, and 10 bases separated the two germline ends. This chain's CDR3 is CASSPSPSNYGYTF. For the CDR3, the DNA is TGTGCCAGCAGTCCTTCGCCATCTAACTATGGCTACACCTTC.

This clone was counted only a few times. The chain employs TRBV4-2 and TRBJ1-1; D gene uncertain. Per the germline V gene, CDR1 is LGHNA and CDR2 is YNFKEQ. V lost 11 bases, J lost 3 bases, and 10 bases lay in between. The CDR3 is 11 amino acids. The DNA for the CDR3 is TGTGCCGTATCCCGTGACACTGAAGCTTTCTTT. Amino acids: CAVSRDTEAFF.

V is TRBV7-2 and J is TRBJ1-2, with D perhaps matching TRBD1 (6 bases). The CDR3 is 12 amino acids. Trimming shortened V by 5 bases and J by 6 bases, and 10 bases separated the two germline ends. The V gene's germline CDR1 is SGHTA and CDR2 FQGNSA. The CDR3 DNA sequence: TGTGCCAGCAGCCCTGGGGGCCATGGCTACACCTTC. This translates into CASSPGGHGYTF.

The chain recombines TRBV7-2 with TRBJ1-2; D is possibly TRBD1 (5 bases). The germline V gene has CDR1 SGHTA and CDR2 FQGNSA. V was pared by 5 bases and J by 10 bases, with 14 bases between. This CDR3 region has 12 residues. The CDR3 is CASSASAGLYTF. The CDR3 DNA follows: TGTGCCAGCAGCGCCTCGGCAGGGCTCTACACCTTC.

In this sample, this clone turned up a few times. The gene calls are TRBV7-2 and TRBJ2-3, with D possibly TRBD1 on 5 matching bases. This CDR3 contains 13 residues. V lost 2 bases and J lost 8, with 11 bases in between. Germline values: CDR1 SGHTA, CDR2 FQGNSA. The CDR3 bases are TGTGCCAGCAGCTTAAACTCCCAGGGTACGCAGTATTTT. Protein: CASSLNSQGTQYF.

This clone was observed a handful of times. The chain joins TRBV28 to TRBJ2-7; no definite D call. CDR3 size: 13 residues. Trimming stripped 6 bases from V and 3 bases from J, with 12 bases between. CDR1 and CDR2 (germline): MDHEN, SYDVKM. The CDR3 DNA reads as TGTGCCAGCAGCCCTGGTACCCTCTACGAGCAGTACTTC. This translates into CASSPGTLYEQYF.

This clone was seen a few times. This chain connects TRBV25-1 to TRBJ2-5; 14 nucleotides match TRBD2. The CDR3 has 16 amino acids. V lost 5 bases and J lost 5; bases outside the gene matches: 7. Germline V gene sequence: CDR1 MGHDK, CDR2 SYGVNS. The CDR3 coding sequence is TGTGCCAGCAGTAGCGGGGGACTAGCGGGAGTTGAGACCCAGTACTTC. It encodes CASSSGGLAGVETQYF. The full variable domain, rest sourced from reference TRBV25-1 and TRBJ2-5, is EADIYQTPRYLVIGTGKKITLECSQTMGHDKMYWYQQDPGMELHLIHYSYGVNSTEKGDLSSESTVSRIRTEHFPLTLESARPSHTSQYLCASSSGGLAGVETQYFGPGTRLLVL.

The gene calls are TRBV28 and TRBJ1-5; D is ambiguous. With 7 bases removed from V and 6 bases from J, the gap between germline ends came to 13 bases. Germline V lookup: CDR1 MDHEN, CDR2 SYDVKM. The CDR3 consists of 13 residues. The CDR3 loop reads CASKTDVGQPQHF. In DNA form, the CDR3 reads TGTGCCAGCAAAACTGACGTTGGTCAGCCCCAGCATTTT.

In its sample, this clone was seen a few times. The chain recombines TRBV7-9 with TRBJ2-1; 10 bases line up with TRBD2. Germline-derived CDR1 and CDR2 are SEHNR and FQNEAQ (reference sequence). This CDR3 is built from 18 residues. Germline trimming cut 4 bases from V and 6 bases from J; bases unmatched to any gene: 15. The CDR3 DNA reads as TGTGCCAGCAGCTCCCCCAGGAATAGCGGGGGGATCGGCAATGAGCAGTTCTTC. This sequence encodes CASSSPRNSGGIGNEQFF.

The chain links TRBV29-1 to TRBJ1-2; the match to TRBD1 covers 7 bases. The CDR3 totals 11 residues. V lost 7 bases to trimming and J lost 5 bases; unmatched junction nucleotides: 4. From germline, CDR1 is SQVTM and CDR2 ANQGSEA. The CDR3 nucleotides are TGCAGCGCGACAGGGAATTATGGCTACACCTTC. Translated: CSATGNYGYTF.

The rearrangement links TRBV5-1 to TRBJ2-3, with D uncertain. V was trimmed by 4 bases and J by 7 bases, leaving 22 bases between them. The germline V gene encodes CDR1 SGHRS and CDR2 YFSETQ. The CDR3 loop spans 16 amino acids. The DNA for the CDR3 is TGCGCCAGCAGCGACTCCGCACGAGCAGGAGCTAATACGCAGTATTTT. Translating it yields CASSDSARAGANTQYF.

The chain has TRBV5-1 and TRBJ2-3, with 7 bases lining up with TRBD1. The length of the CDR3 is 15 residues. CDR1 and CDR2 (germline): SGHRS, YFSETQ. Trimming cost V 0 bases and J 1 base; bases outside gene matches: 2. The CDR3 protein is CASSLEGAGTDTQYF. The CDR3 nucleotides are TGCGCCAGCAGCTTGGAGGGGGCCGGCACAGATACGCAGTATTTT.